The 22 T cell receptor beta chains given below trace back to one sample, sequenced in a study of identifying expanded T cells in peripheral blood. Only in-frame clones appear in the TCRdb table, and some are missing; sequencing was by immunoSEQ multiplex PCR. The sample lists fewer than 85,000 clones; around 89% were seen once. The source material was blood. Receptors were obtained from a person aged 18-70 years in good health.

The chain employs TRBV10-3 and TRBJ2-2; D is perhaps TRBD2 (6 bases). Trimming removed 10 bases at V and 0 bases at J, with 21 bases between. The CDR3 is 17 residues long. CDR1 and CDR2 (germline): ENHRY, SYGVKD. The CDR3: CATNPGERASNTGELFF. In DNA, the CDR3 is TGTGCCACCAACCCCGGAGAGCGGGCCTCGAACACCGGGGAGCTGTTTTTT.

This rearrangement joins TRBV7-2 to TRBJ2-5, with 9 bases fitting TRBD2. The J segment lost 2 bases and the V segment lost 3 bases, leaving 4 bases of the junction unmatched. Germline loops: CDR1 SGHTA, CDR2 FQGNSA. This CDR3 region has 15 residues. DNA of the CDR3: TGTGCCAGCAGCTTTGGCGGGGGGGGACAAGAGACCCAGTACTTC. Residues: CASSFGGGGQETQYF.

This chain links TRBV7-6 with TRBJ2-3; 14 nucleotides agree with TRBD2. The CDR3 runs 16 residues. Germline trimming cut 3 bases from V and 8 bases from J; bases unmatched to any gene: 7. The germline V gene encodes CDR1 SGHVS and CDR2 FNYEAQ. The DNA for the CDR3 is TGTGCCAGCAGCTTCGGGACTAGCGGGGGCCCCACTACGCAGTATTTT. Translated: CASSFGTSGGPTTQYF.

The rearrangement uses TRBV9 and TRBJ2-6, with D possibly matching TRBD1 (5 bases). Germline V gene sequence: CDR1 SGDLS, CDR2 YYNGEE. V shed 0 bases and J shed 2 bases, with 6 bases lying between them. The CDR3 runs 15 residues. This chain's CDR3 is CASSVAGTGANVLTF. CDR3 DNA: TGTGCCAGCAGCGTAGCAGGGACTGGGGCCAACGTCCTGACTTTC.

The chain is built from TRBV23-1 and TRBJ2-7; TRBD1 agrees at 9 bases. TRBV23-1 is an ORF; its function is uncertain. This CDR3 is 13 amino acids long. The junction had 5 bases not matched to a gene; V was cut back by 6 bases and J by 5 bases. The CDR3 protein is CASSRDRANEQYF. The DNA for the CDR3 is TGCGCCAGCAGCCGGGACAGGGCCAACGAGCAGTACTTC.

The CDR3 DNA follows: TGTGCCAGTTGTCAAGGGGAGCCCGAGCAGTACTTC. Its translation: CASCQGEPEQYF. The chain couples TRBV2 to TRBJ2-7; D may be TRBD1 or TRBD2 (5 bases each). Germline V lookup: CDR1 SNHLY, CDR2 FYNNEI. The CDR3 consists of 12 residues. V dropped 9 bases and J dropped 6 bases, with 15 bases sitting between them.

This clone was seen a single time. The chain links TRBV9 to TRBJ2-7, with 9 bases matching TRBD2. Germline V lookup: CDR1 SGDLS, CDR2 YYNGEE. This CDR3 has 15 residues. The J segment lost 1 base and the V segment lost 4 bases, leaving 6 bases of the junction unmatched. This chain's CDR3 is CASSFSGGASYEQYF. CDR3 nucleotides: TGTGCCAGCAGCTTTAGCGGGGGCGCTTCCTACGAGCAGTACTTC.

V is TRBV7-2 and J is TRBJ2-2; no reliable D call. Germline CDR1 SGHTA, CDR2 FQGNSA. This CDR3 is 14 amino acids long. V was shortened by 4 bases and J by 1 base, with 7 bases between the two germline ends. CDR3 in amino acids: CASSWTQNTGELFF. CDR3 DNA sequence: TGTGCCAGCAGCTGGACCCAGAACACCGGGGAGCTGTTTTTT.

The gene calls are TRBV19 and TRBJ2-2; the D gene is possibly TRBD1 (7 bases). The length of the CDR3 is 15 residues. From germline, CDR1 is LNHDA and CDR2 SQIVND (reference sequence). The V end lost 9 bases, the J end lost 2 bases, and 16 bases lay between the germline ends. The CDR3: CASRTRDRNTGELFF. CDR3 DNA: TGTGCCAGCCGAACGCGGGACAGAAACACCGGGGAGCTGTTTTTT.

CDR3 sequence reads: CASSPDSRYGYTF. The CDR3 coding sequence is TGTGCCAGCTCACCAGACAGCCGATATGGCTACACCTTC. This chain uses TRBV18 with TRBJ1-2; possible D gene TRBD1, 5 bases. The V end lost 2 bases, the J end lost 5 bases, and 9 bases lay between the germline ends. Germline V gene lookup returns CDR1 KGHSH and CDR2 LQKENI. This CDR3 region has 13 residues.

This rearrangement joins TRBV10-3 to TRBJ2-5; the D gene is possibly TRBD2 (6 bases). Germline CDR1 ENHRY, CDR2 SYGVKD. V gave up 10 bases and J gave up 1 base, with 10 bases separating them. The CDR3 runs 12 residues. The CDR3 DNA reads as TGTGCCACCGGACTAACCCAAGAGACCCAGTACTTC. This encodes CATGLTQETQYF.

The J gene is TRBJ2-1, the V gene TRBV7-2; 12 positions agree with TRBD2. V gave up 1 base and J gave up 12 bases; unmatched junction bases: 7. Germline CDR1 reads SGHTA; CDR2 reads FQGNSA. The length of the CDR3 is 15 residues. The CDR3 sequence is CASSLGLAGARGQFF. CDR3 in DNA: TGTGCCAGCAGCTTAGGACTAGCGGGGGCCCGAGGGCAGTTCTTC.

The chain links TRBV29-1 to TRBJ2-2; D is possibly TRBD1 (6 bases). The CDR3 consists of 14 residues. Between the trimmed V and J ends, which lost 3 bases and 1 base, there was a span of 9 bases. Germline lookup yields CDR1 SQVTM and CDR2 ANQGSEA. CDR3 nucleotides: TGCAGCGTTGACCCAGGGGTGAACACCGGGGAGCTGTTTTTT. Protein sequence: CSVDPGVNTGELFF.

V is TRBV7-9 and J is TRBJ1-1; D remains ambiguous. Germline loops: CDR1 SEHNR, CDR2 FQNEAQ (reference sequence). Trimming stripped 1 base from V and 7 bases from J, with 13 bases between. CDR3 length: 14 amino acids. Written as DNA, the CDR3 is TGTGCCAGCAGCTTAGACGGTGACGGATTTGAAGCTTTCTTT. Residues: CASSLDGDGFEAFF.

The chain couples TRBV6-6 to TRBJ2-5; 8 bases agree with TRBD1. CDR1 and CDR2 from the germline V gene are MNHNY and SVGAGI (reference sequence). This CDR3 spans 14 amino acids. V was pared by 4 bases and J by 6 bases, with 7 bases of the junction left unmatched. The CDR3 loop is CASSSGTGLQTQYF. The CDR3, as DNA: TGTGCCAGCAGTTCCGGGACAGGTCTGCAGACCCAGTACTTC.

The chain employs TRBV2 and TRBJ1-4; D is unclear. The CDR3 spans 15 residues. The germline V and J ends were trimmed by 3 bases and 3 bases, with 11 bases remaining between them. Germline V gene sequence: CDR1 SNHLY, CDR2 FYNNEI. The CDR3 sequence is CASSDRVKANEKLFF. As DNA, the CDR3 is TGTGCCAGCAGTGATAGGGTTAAGGCTAATGAAAAACTGTTTTTT.

The gene calls are TRBV7-2 and TRBJ1-3, with 7 bases lining up with TRBD1. Germline V lookup: CDR1 SGHTA, CDR2 FQGNSA. The J segment lost 4 bases and the V segment lost 2 bases, leaving 2 bases of the junction unmatched. The CDR3 runs 14 residues. CDR3 sequence: CASSLQGGGNTIYF. CDR3 nucleotide sequence: TGTGCCAGCAGCTTACAGGGGGGAGGAAACACCATATATTTT.

The V call is TRBV7-8, the J call TRBJ2-2, with D perhaps TRBD1 or TRBD2 (6 bases each). There are 14 residues in the CDR3. The germline V gene encodes CDR1 SGHVS and CDR2 FQNEAQ. Between the trimmed V and J ends, which lost 6 bases and 5 bases, there was a span of 13 bases. The CDR3 DNA is TGTGCCAGCAGACCTTCGGGGGCTACCGGGGAGCTGTTTTTT. Encoded protein: CASRPSGATGELFF.

This chain uses TRBV7-9 with TRBJ2-4; 11 bases align to TRBD2. CDR3 length: 15 amino acids. V lost 5 bases to trimming and J lost 4 bases; unmatched junction nucleotides: 4. Germline-derived CDR1 and CDR2 are SEHNR and FQNEAQ (reference sequence). As DNA, the CDR3 is TGTGCCAGCAGCCCGGGACTAGCGGAAAAAAACATTCAGTACTTC. Protein: CASSPGLAEKNIQYF.

The chain employs TRBV6-5 and TRBJ2-7, with 10 bases fitting TRBD2. The CDR3 has 14 amino acids. The V gene end was trimmed by 6 bases and the J gene end by 2 bases; junction bases not matched to a gene: 4. The germline V gene has CDR1 MNHEY and CDR2 SVGAGI. The DNA for the CDR3 is TGTGCCAGCAGCCTAGCGGGAGATACCTACGAGCAGTACTTC. Its protein product is CASSLAGDTYEQYF.

The chain combines TRBV28 with TRBJ2-7; 9 nucleotides line up with TRBD2. The CDR3 is made up of 14 amino acids. The V segment lost 2 bases and the J segment 3 bases; nucleotides outside the gene matches: 2. CDR1 is MDHEN and CDR2 is SYDVKM in the germline V gene. The CDR3 region has the DNA TGTGCCAGCAGTTTACTAGCGGGAAACTACGAGCAGTACTTC. Its protein product is CASSLLAGNYEQYF.

The chain uses TRBV27 and TRBJ2-7; TRBD1 matches 7 bases. The junction had 5 bases not matched to a gene; V was cut back by 3 bases and J by 6 bases. This CDR3 has 13 amino acids. CDR1 and CDR2 (germline): MNHEY, SMNVEV (reference sequence). The CDR3 nucleotides are TGTGCCAGCAGTTTCTTACAGGGGTCCGAGCAGTACTTC. It specifies CASSFLQGSEQYF.